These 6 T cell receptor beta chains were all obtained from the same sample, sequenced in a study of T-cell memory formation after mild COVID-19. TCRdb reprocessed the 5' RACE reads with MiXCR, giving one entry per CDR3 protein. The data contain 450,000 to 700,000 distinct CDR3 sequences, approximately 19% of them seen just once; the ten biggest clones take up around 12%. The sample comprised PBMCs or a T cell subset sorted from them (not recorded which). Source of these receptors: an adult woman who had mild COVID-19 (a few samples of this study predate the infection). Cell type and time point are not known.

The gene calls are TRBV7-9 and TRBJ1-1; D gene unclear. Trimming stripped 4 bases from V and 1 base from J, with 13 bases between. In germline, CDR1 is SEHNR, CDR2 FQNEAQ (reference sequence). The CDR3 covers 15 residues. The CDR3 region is CASSYPAVGNTEAFF. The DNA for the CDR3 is TGTGCCAGCAGCTACCCGGCTGTGGGGAACACTGAAGCTTTCTTT.

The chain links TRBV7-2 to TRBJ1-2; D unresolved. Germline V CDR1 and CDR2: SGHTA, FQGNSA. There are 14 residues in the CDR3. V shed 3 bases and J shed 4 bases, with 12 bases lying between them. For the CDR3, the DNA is TGTGCCAGCAGCTTTTCCGAGTACCTCTATGGCTACACCTTC. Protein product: CASSFSEYLYGYTF.

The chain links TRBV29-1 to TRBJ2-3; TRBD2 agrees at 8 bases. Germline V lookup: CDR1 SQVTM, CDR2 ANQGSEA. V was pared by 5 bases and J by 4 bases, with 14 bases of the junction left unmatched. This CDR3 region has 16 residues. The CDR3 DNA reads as TGCAGCGTTCGTTACATGGTCGGGAGGGCCTCAGATACGCAGTATTTT. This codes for CSVRYMVGRASDTQYF.

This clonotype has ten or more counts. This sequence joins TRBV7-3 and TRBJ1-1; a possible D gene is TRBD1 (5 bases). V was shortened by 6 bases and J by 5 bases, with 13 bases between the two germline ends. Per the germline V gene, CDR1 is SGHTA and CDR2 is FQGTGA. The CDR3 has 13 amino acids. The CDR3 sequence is CASSPGTGTEAFF. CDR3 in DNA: TGTGCCAGCAGTCCCGGGACGGGAACTGAAGCTTTCTTT.

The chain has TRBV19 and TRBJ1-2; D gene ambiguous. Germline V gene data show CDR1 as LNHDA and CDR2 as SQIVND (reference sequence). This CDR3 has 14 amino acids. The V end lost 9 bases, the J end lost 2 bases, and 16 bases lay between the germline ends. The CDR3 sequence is CASKSGSLNYGYTF. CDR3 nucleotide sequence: TGTGCCAGCAAGTCCGGGTCTCTCAACTATGGCTACACCTTC.

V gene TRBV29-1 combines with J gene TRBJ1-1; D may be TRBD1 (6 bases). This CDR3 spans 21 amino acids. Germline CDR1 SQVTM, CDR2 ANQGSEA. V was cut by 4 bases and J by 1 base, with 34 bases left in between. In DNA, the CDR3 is TGCAGCGTTGGCACCCCGTTGAGGGGGAGAAGACCCGAAAGATCGAACACTGAAGCTTTCTTT. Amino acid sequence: CSVGTPLRGRRPERSNTEAFF.